This T cell receptor (beta chain) is drawn from a study of CD8+ T cells in alopecia areata. Across the study: Each day, treated patients took oral tofacitinib twice, at 5 to 10 mg per dose. Study-wide findings and caveats: Shared TCR sequences were less clear between patients than in mice, possibly partly from HLA diversity. Besides other cells, scalp samples also yield sequences of resident alphabeta T cells from normal skin.

This clone was seen only a few times. Its antigen is not known. The sample contains more than one DNA sequence encoding this CDR3. Extraction and reverse transcription of RNA yielded cDNA as the sequencing template. Sequencing was performed with immunoSEQ multiplex PCR; in TCRdb, only in-frame clones are kept and a portion is missing. The sample lists roughly 250,000 clones; approximately 61% were seen once. The CDR3 consists of 11 residues. CDR1 and CDR2 (germline): DFQATT, SNEGSKA (reference sequence). The V end was cut by 1 base, the J end by 5 bases, with 2 bases between. The input for sequencing was CD4+ T cells sorted from blood, taken at week 0. The origin of this receptor is a human donor with alopecia areata. The gene calls are TRBV20-1 and TRBJ2-2, with D unresolved. The DNA of the CDR3 is TGCAGTGCTAGAGGGACCGGGGAGCTGTTTTTT. Translation gives CSARGTGELFF.